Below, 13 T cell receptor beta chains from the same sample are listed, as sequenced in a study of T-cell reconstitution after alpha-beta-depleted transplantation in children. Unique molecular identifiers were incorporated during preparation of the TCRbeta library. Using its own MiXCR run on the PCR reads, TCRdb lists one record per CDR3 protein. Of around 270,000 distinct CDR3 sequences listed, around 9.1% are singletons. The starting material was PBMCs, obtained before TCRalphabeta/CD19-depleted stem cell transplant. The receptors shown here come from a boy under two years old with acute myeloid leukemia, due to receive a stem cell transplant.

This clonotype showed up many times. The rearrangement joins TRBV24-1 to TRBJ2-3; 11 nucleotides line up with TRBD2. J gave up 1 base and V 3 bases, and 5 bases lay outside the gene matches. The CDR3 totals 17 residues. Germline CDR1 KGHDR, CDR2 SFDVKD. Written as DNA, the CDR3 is TGTGCCACCAGTGATCTTACTAGCGGGAGAGGCACAGATACGCAGTATTTT. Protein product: CATSDLTSGRGTDTQYF.

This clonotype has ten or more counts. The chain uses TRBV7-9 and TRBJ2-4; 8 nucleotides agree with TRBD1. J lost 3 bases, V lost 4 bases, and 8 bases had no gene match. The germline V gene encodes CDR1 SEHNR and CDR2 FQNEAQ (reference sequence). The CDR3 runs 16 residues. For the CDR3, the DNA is TGTGCCAGCAGCTCTCGTCAGGGGGCCGACAAAAACATTCAGTACTTC. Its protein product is CASSSRQGADKNIQYF.

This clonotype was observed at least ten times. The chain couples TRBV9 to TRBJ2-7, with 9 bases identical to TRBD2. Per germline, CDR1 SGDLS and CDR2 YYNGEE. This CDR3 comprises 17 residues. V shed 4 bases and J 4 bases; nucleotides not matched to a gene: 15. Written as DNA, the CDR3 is TGTGCCAGCAGCCCCCGTAACATAGCGGGAGTCGGATACGAGCAGTACTTC. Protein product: CASSPRNIAGVGYEQYF.

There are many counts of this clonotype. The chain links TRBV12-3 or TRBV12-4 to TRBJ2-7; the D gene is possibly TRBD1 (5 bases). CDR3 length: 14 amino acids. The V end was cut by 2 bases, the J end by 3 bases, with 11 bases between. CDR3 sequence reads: CASSLSPRDYEQYF. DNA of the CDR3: TGTGCCAGCAGTTTAAGCCCCAGGGACTACGAGCAGTACTTC.

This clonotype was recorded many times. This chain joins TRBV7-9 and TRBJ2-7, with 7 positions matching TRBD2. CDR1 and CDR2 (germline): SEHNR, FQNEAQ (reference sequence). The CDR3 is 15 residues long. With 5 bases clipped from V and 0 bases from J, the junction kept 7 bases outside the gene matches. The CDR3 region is CASSPRDYHSYEQYF. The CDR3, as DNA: TGTGCCAGCAGCCCCAGGGACTACCACTCCTACGAGCAGTACTTC. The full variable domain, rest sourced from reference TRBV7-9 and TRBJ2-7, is DTGVSQNPRHKITKRGQNVTFRCDPISEHNRLYWYRQTLGQGPEFLTYFQNEAQLEKSRLLSDRFSAERPKGSFSTLEIQRTEQGDSAMYLCASSPRDYHSYEQYFGPGTRLTVT.

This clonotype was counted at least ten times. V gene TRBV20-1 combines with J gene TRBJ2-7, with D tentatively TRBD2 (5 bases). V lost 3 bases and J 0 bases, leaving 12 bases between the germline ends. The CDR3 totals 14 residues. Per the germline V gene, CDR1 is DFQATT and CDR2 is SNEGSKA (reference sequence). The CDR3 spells CSASGGLRSYEQYF. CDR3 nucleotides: TGCAGTGCTAGCGGTGGACTCCGCTCCTACGAGCAGTACTTC.

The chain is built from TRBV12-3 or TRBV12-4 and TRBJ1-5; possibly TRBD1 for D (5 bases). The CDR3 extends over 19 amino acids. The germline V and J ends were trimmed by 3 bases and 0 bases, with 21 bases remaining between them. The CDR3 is CASSFVRGRYEGSNQPQHF. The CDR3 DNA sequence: TGTGCCAGCAGTTTTGTACGGGGCAGGTATGAGGGTAGCAATCAGCCCCAGCATTTT.

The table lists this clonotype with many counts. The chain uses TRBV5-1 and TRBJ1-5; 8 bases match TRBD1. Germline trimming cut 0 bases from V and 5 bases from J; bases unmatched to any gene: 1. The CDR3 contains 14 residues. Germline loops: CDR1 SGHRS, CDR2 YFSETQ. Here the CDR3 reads CASSLGDRHQPQHF. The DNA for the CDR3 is TGCGCCAGCAGCTTGGGGGACAGGCATCAGCCCCAGCATTTT.

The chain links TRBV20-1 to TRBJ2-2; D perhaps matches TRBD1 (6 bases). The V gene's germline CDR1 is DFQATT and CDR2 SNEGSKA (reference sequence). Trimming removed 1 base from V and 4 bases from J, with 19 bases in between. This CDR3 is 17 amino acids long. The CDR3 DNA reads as TGCAGTGCTAGAGCACTGGGTGCAGGGGTGAGCACCGGGGAGCTGTTTTTT. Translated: CSARALGAGVSTGELFF.

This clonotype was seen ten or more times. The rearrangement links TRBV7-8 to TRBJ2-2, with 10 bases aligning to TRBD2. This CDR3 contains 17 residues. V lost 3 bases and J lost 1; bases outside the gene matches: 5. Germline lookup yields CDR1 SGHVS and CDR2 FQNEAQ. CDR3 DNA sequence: TGTGCCAGCAGCTTGGCGCGGACTAGCGGGAACACCGGGGAGCTGTTTTTT. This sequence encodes CASSLARTSGNTGELFF.

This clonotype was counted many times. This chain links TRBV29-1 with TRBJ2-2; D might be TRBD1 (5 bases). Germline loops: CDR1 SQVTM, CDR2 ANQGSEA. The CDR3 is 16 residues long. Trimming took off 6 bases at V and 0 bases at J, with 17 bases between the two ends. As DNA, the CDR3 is TGCAGCGTCCTCCTTACCGGACACCCGAACACCGGGGAGCTGTTTTTT. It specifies CSVLLTGHPNTGELFF.

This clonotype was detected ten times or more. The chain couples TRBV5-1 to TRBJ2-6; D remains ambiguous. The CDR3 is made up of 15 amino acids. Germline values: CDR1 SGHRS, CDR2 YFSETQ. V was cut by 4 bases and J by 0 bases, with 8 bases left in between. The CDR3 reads CASSPPNSGANVLTF. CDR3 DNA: TGCGCCAGCAGCCCCCCAAACTCTGGGGCCAACGTCCTGACTTTC.

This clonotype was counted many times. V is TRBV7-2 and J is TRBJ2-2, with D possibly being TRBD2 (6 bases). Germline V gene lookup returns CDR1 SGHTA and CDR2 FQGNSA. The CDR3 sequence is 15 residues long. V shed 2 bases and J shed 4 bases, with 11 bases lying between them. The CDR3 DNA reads TGTGCCAGCAGCTTAAGGAGGGGTTCCACCGGGGAGCTGTTTTTT. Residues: CASSLRRGSTGELFF. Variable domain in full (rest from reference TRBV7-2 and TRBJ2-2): GAGVSQSPSNKVTEKGKDVELRCDPISGHTALYWYRQSLGQGLEFLIYFQGNSAPDKSGLPSDRFSAERTGGSVSTLTIQRTQQEDSAVYLCASSLRRGSTGELFFGEGSRLTVL.